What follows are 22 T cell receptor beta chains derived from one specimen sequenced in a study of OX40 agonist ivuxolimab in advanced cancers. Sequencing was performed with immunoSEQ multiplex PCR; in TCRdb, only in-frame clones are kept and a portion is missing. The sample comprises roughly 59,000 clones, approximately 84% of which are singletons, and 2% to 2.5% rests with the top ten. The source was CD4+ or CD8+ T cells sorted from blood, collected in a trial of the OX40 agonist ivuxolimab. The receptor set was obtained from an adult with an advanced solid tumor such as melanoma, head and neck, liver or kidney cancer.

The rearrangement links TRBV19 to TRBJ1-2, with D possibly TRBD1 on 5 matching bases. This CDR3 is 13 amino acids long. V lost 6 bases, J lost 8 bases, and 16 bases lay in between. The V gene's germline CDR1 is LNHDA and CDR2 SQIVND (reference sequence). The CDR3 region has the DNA TGTGCCAGTAGACGACGGGGCCCCGACGGCTACACCTTC. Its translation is CASRRRGPDGYTF.

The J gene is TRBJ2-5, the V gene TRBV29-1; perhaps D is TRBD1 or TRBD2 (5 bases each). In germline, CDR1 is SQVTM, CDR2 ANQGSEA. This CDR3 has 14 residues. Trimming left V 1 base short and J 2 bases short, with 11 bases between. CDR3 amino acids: CSVEGDRQQETQYF. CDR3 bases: TGCAGCGTTGAAGGGGACCGTCAACAAGAGACCCAGTACTTC.

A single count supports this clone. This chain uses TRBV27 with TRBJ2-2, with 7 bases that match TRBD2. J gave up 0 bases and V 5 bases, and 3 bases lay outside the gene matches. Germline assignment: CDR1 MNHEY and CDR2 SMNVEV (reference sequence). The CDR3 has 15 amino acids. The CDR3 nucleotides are TGTGCCAGCAGTGGGGACTATTCGAACACCGGGGAGCTGTTTTTT. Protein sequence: CASSGDYSNTGELFF.

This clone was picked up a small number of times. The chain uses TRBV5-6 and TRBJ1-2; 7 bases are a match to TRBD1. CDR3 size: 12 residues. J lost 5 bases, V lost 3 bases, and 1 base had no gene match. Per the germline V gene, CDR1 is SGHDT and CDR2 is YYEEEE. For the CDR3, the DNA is TGTGCCAGCAGCTCCAGGGGGTATGGCTACACCTTC. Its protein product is CASSSRGYGYTF.

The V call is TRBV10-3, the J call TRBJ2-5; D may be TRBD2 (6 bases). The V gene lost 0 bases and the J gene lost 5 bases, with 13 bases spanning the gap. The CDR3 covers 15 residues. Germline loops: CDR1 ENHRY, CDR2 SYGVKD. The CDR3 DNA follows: TGTGCCATCAGTGAGTCGTCCGGGGCGGGGGAGACCCAGTACTTC. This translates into CAISESSGAGETQYF.

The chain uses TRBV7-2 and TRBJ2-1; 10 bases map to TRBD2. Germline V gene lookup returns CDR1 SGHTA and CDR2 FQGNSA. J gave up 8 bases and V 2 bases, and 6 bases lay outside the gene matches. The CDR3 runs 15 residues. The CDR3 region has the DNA TGTGCCAGCAGCTTATCTAGCGGGGGCGGGGATGAGCAGTTCTTC. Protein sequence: CASSLSSGGGDEQFF. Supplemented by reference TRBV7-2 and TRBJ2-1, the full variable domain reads GAGVSQSPSNKVTEKGKDVELRCDPISGHTALYWYRQSLGQGLEFLIYFQGNSAPDKSGLPSDRFSAERTGGSVSTLTIQRTQQEDSAVYLCASSLSSGGGDEQFFGPGTRLTVL.

The chain's CDR3 is CASSLAGVGGTEAFF. The CDR3 DNA reads TGCGCCAGCAGCTTAGCGGGGGTTGGGGGCACTGAAGCTTTCTTT. V usage is TRBV5-1 and J usage is TRBJ1-1; D is possibly TRBD1 (5 bases). With 2 bases removed from V and 4 bases from J, the gap between germline ends came to 15 bases. From germline, CDR1 is SGHRS and CDR2 YFSETQ. This CDR3 spans 15 amino acids.

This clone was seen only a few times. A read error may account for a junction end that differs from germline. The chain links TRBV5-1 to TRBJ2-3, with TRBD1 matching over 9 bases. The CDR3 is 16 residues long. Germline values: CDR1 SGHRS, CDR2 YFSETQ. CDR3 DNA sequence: TGCGCCAGCAGTTTGGGGGGACAGGGATACACAGATACGCAGTATTTT. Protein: CASSLGGQGYTDTQYF. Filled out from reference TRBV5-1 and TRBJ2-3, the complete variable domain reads KAGVTQTPRYLIKTRGQQVTLSCSPISGHRSVSWYQQTPGQGLQFLFEYFSETQRNKGNFPGRFSGRQFSNSRSEMNVSTLELGDSALYLCASSLGGQGYTDTQYFGPGTRLTVL.

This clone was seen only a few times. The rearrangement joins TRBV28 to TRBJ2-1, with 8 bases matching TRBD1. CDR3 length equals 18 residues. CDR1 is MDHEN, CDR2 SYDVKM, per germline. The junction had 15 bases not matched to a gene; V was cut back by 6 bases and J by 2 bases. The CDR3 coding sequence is TGTGCCAGCAGGTCCCGGGACAGGCCGCGCGATACCTACAATGAGCAGTTCTTC. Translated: CASRSRDRPRDTYNEQFF.

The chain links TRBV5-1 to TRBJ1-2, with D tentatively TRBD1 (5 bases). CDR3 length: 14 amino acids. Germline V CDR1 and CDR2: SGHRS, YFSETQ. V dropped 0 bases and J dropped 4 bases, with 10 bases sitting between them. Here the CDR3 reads CASSLDGAGYGYTF. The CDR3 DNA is TGCGCCAGCAGCTTGGACGGGGCTGGCTATGGCTACACCTTC.

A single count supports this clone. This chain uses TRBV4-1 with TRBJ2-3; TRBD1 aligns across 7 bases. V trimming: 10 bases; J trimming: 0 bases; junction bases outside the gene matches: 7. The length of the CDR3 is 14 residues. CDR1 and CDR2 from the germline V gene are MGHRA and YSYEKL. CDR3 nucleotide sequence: TGCGCCACTGGTTCGGGACAGAGCACAGATACGCAGTATTTT. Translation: CATGSGQSTDTQYF.

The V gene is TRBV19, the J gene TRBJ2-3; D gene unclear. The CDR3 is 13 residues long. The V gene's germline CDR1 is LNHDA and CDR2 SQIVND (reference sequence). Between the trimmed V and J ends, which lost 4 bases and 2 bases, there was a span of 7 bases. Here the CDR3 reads CASSKPPTDTQYF. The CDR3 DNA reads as TGTGCCAGTAGTAAACCCCCCACAGATACGCAGTATTTT.

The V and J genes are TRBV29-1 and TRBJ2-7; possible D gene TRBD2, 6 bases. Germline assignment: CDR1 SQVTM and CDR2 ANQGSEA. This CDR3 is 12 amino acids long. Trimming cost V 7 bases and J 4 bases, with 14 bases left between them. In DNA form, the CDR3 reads TGCAGCGGCGGGGACGGCCCTTACGAGCAGTACTTC. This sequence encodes CSGGDGPYEQYF.

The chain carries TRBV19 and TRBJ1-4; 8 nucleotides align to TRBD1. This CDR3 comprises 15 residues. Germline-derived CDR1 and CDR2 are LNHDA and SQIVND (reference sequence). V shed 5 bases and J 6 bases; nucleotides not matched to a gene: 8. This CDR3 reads CASSPPPGQDEKLFF. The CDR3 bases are TGTGCCAGTAGTCCCCCCCCGGGACAGGATGAAAAACTGTTTTTT.

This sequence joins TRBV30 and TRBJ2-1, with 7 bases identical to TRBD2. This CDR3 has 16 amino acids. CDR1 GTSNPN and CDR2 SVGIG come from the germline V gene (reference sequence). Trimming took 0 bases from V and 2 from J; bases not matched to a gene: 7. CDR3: CAWSVGGSGPYNEQFF. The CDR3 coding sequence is TGTGCCTGGAGTGTGGGTGGTAGCGGGCCCTACAATGAGCAGTTCTTC.

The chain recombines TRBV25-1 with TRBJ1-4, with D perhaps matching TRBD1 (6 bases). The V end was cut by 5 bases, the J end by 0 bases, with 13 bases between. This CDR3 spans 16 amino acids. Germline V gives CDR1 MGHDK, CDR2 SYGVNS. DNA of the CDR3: TGTGCCAGCAGTCAAGACACAGGGACAACTAATGAAAAACTGTTTTTT. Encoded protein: CASSQDTGTTNEKLFF.

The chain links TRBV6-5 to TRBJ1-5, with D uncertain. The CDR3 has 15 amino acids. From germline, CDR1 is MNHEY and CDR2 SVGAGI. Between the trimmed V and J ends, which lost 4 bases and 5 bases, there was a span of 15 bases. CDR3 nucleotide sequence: TGTGCCAGCAGTTCCCAGGCAGGAGGCTATCAGCCCCAGCATTTT. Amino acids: CASSSQAGGYQPQHF.

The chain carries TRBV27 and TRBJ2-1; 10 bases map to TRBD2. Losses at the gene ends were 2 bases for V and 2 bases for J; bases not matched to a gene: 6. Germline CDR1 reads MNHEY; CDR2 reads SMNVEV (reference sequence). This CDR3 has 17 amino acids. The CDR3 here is CASSLTLAGVAYNEQFF. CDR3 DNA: TGTGCCAGCAGTTTAACCCTAGCGGGAGTAGCCTACAATGAGCAGTTCTTC.

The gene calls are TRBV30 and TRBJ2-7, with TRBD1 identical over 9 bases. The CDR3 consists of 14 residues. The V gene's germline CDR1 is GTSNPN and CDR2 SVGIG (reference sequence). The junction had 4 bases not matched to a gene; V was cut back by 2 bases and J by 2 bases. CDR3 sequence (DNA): TGTGCCTGGAGTACCGGGACAGGGCCCTACGAGCAGTACTTC. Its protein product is CAWSTGTGPYEQYF.

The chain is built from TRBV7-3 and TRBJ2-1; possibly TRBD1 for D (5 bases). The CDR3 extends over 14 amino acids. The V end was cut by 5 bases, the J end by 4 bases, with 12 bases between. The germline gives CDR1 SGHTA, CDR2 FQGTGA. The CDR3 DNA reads TGTGCCAGCAGCGCTTCGACAGATTACAATGAGCAGTTCTTC. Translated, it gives CASSASTDYNEQFF.

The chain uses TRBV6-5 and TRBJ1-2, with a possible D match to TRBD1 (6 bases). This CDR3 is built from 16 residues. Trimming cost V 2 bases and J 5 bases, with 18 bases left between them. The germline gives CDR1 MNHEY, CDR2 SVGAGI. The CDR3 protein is CASSYEQQGRLYGYTF. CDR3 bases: TGTGCCAGCAGTTACGAGCAACAGGGAAGGTTGTATGGCTACACCTTC.

DNA of the CDR3: TGTGCCAGCACTCGAGCGAGGGGGGGTGAAAAACTGTTTTTT. This encodes CASTRARGGEKLFF. The chain combines TRBV2 with TRBJ1-4; a weak D match, TRBD1 (6 bases). Germline V gives CDR1 SNHLY, CDR2 FYNNEI. Trimming shortened V by 7 bases and J by 7 bases, and 16 bases separated the two germline ends. The CDR3 has 14 amino acids.